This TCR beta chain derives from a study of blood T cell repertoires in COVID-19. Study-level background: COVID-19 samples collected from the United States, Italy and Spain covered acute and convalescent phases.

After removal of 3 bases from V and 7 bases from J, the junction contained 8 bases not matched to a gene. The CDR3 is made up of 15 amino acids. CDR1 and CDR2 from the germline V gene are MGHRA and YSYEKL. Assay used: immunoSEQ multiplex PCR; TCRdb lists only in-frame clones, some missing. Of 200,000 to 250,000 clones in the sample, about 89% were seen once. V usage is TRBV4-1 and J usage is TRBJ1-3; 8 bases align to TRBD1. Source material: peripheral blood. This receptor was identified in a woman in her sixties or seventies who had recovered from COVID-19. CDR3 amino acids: CASSQRQGWENTIYF. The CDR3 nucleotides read TGCGCCAGCAGCCAGAGACAGGGGTGGGAGAACACCATATATTTT.